This entry describes one TCR beta chain. One junction end does not reproduce the germline sequence, and a read error may be involved. This specimen comes from a study of blood T cell repertoires in COVID-19. The germline V gene encodes CDR1 MNHEY and CDR2 SMNVEV (reference sequence). The CDR3 totals 18 residues. Method: immunoSEQ multiplex PCR; TCRdb's copy keeps in-frame clones and lacks some. The sample has about 90,000 clones, roughly 90% seen once. The sample was peripheral blood. The source of this sequence is a man in his forties or fifties with COVID-19, enrolled during active disease. This chain uses TRBV27 with TRBJ2-7; 13 bases align to TRBD2. The CDR3 spells CASRLGLAGRPPSYEQYF. The CDR3 nucleotides are TGTGCCAGCCGTTTGGGACTAGCGGGGCGACCCCCCTCCTACGAGCAGTACTTC.